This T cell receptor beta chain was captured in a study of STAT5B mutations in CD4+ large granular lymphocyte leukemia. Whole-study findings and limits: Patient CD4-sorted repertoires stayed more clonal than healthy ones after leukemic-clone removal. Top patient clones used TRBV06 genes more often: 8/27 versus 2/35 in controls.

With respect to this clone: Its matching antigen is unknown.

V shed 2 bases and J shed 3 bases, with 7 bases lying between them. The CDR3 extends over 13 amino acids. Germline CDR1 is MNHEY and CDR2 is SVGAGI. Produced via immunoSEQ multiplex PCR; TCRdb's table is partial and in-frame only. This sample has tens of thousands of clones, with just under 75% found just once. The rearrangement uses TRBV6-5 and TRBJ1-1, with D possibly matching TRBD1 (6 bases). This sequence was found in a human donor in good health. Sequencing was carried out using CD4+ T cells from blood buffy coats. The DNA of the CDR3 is TGTGCCAGCAGTTACAAGGGGGACACTGAAGCTTTCTTT. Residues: CASSYKGDTEAFF.